Presented here are 32 T cell receptor beta chains from one specimen sequenced in a study of vaccination and CD4 T cells after COVID-19. Their specific antigens are unknown. An Oncomine TCR Beta short-read assay was used to sequence the DNA from cultured CD4+ T cells. MiXCR, applied by TCRdb to the PCR reads, yields one record per CDR3 protein. Found here are approximately 11,000 distinct CDR3 sequences, roughly 60% of them singletons; the top ten hold over 20%. As for treatment: roughly 10-day PBMC culture with coronavirus spike peptide pools or control peptides (ViraFEST assay). Input material: CD4+ T cells from blood, cultured in vitro. These receptors came from a human donor who had recovered from COVID-19.

The chain is built from TRBV11-3 and TRBJ2-5, with D maybe TRBD1 (5 bases). The germline V and J ends were trimmed by 1 base and 3 bases, with 12 bases remaining between them. Germline V gives CDR1 SGHNT, CDR2 YENEEA. The length of the CDR3 is 15 residues. The CDR3 region is CASSLGSGHEETQYF. DNA of the CDR3: TGTGCCAGCAGCTTAGGATCAGGACACGAAGAGACCCAGTACTTC.

This clonotype has just a few counts. The chain employs TRBV20-1 and TRBJ2-7, with D possibly called TRBD1 or TRBD2 (5 bases each). With 2 bases removed from V and 6 bases from J, the gap between germline ends came to 20 bases. Germline loops: CDR1 DFQATT, CDR2 SNEGSKA (reference sequence). The CDR3 contains 15 residues. Here the CDR3 DNA reads TGCAGTGCTAGACCTACATGGGGGTATATCGGCGAGCAGTACTTC. Its translation: CSARPTWGYIGEQYF.

The chain has TRBV20-1 and TRBJ2-1, with 7 bases matching TRBD2. CDR3 length: 14 residues. J lost 3 bases, V lost 5 bases, and 7 bases had no gene match. In germline, CDR1 is DFQATT, CDR2 SNEGSKA (reference sequence). CDR3 residues: CSAALREIYNEQFF. The CDR3 DNA sequence: TGCAGTGCTGCTCTGCGGGAGATCTACAATGAGCAGTTCTTC.

The chain couples TRBV6-1 to TRBJ2-3, with 9 bases fitting TRBD1. J lost 2 bases, V lost 2 bases, and 5 bases had no gene match. Per germline, CDR1 MNHNS and CDR2 SASEGT. This CDR3 is built from 16 residues. The CDR3 DNA reads TGTGCCAGCAGTGAATGGGGACAGGGAATCACAGATACGCAGTATTTT. Residues: CASSEWGQGITDTQYF.

The chain joins TRBV7-3 to TRBJ1-1; 9 nucleotides line up with TRBD1. Germline V gene data show CDR1 as SGHTA and CDR2 as FQGTGA. The CDR3 loop spans 15 amino acids. The ends lost 5 bases at V and 1 base at J; junction bases unmatched: 5. The CDR3: CASSAMTGGNTEAFF. CDR3 bases: TGTGCCAGCAGCGCCATGACAGGGGGGAACACTGAAGCTTTCTTT. Filled out from reference TRBV7-3 and TRBJ1-1, the complete variable domain reads GAGVSQTPSNKVTEKGKYVELRCDPISGHTALYWYRQSLGQGPEFLIYFQGTGAADDSGLPNDRFFAVRPEGSVSTLKIQRTERGDSAVYLCASSAMTGGNTEAFFGQGTRLTVV.

There are a few counts of this clonotype. This chain uses TRBV15 with TRBJ1-2; D is perhaps TRBD1 (6 bases). CDR3 length equals 18 residues. V was pared by 0 bases and J by 0 bases, with 17 bases between. Germline V gives CDR1 LNHNV, CDR2 YYDKDF (reference sequence). Here the CDR3 DNA reads TGTGCCACCAGCAGAGATAGGGGGTCTTCCGAAGCTAACTATGGCTACACCTTC. Protein: CATSRDRGSSEANYGYTF.

This clonotype has only one observation. This chain connects TRBV6-2 or TRBV6-3 to TRBJ2-5, with D perhaps matching TRBD1 or TRBD2 (5 bases each). V lost 5 bases, J lost 13 bases, and 17 bases lay in between. Germline CDR1 MNHEY, CDR2 SVGEGT. The CDR3 has 12 residues. The CDR3 DNA reads TGTGCCAGCAGTAACCCCGGGGCCGGAGGGTACTTC. Its translation is CASSNPGAGGYF.

The CDR3 DNA is TGTGCCATCAGTGAGTGGACCGGGACAGGGGGCCACGAGCAGTACTTC. Translated: CAISEWTGTGGHEQYF. The J gene is TRBJ2-7, the V gene TRBV10-3; 12 nucleotides align to TRBD1. Germline V lookup: CDR1 ENHRY, CDR2 SYGVKD. The CDR3 runs to 16 residues. J lost 5 bases, V lost 1 base, and 6 bases had no gene match.

The rearrangement uses TRBV20-1 and TRBJ2-5; TRBD2 matches at 7 bases. With 3 bases clipped from V and 0 bases from J, the junction kept 4 bases outside the gene matches. Germline CDR1 and CDR2: DFQATT and SNEGSKA (reference sequence). The CDR3 is 14 residues long. Here the CDR3 reads CSASGGGNQETQYF. DNA for the CDR3: TGCAGTGCTAGTGGCGGGGGAAACCAAGAGACCCAGTACTTC.

The chain joins TRBV20-1 to TRBJ2-3; D not certain. CDR1 is DFQATT and CDR2 is SNEGSKA in the germline V gene (reference sequence). V dropped 3 bases and J dropped 1 base, with 14 bases sitting between them. CDR3 length equals 15 residues. This chain's CDR3 is CSASLGFGGTDTQYF. The DNA of the CDR3 is TGCAGTGCTAGTCTAGGTTTTGGGGGCACAGATACGCAGTATTTT.

The chain couples TRBV7-2 to TRBJ2-5; 10 positions match TRBD2. V lost 2 bases and J lost 5; bases outside the gene matches: 5. The germline V gene encodes CDR1 SGHTA and CDR2 FQGNSA. There are 15 residues in the CDR3. As DNA, the CDR3 is TGTGCCAGCAGCTTAATGCTACTAGCGGGGGAGACCCAGTACTTC. Its translation is CASSLMLLAGETQYF. The full variable domain, its missing parts supplied by reference TRBV7-2 and TRBJ2-5, is GAGVSQSPSNKVTEKGKDVELRCDPISGHTALYWYRQSLGQGLEFLIYFQGNSAPDKSGLPSDRFSAERTGGSVSTLTIQRTQQEDSAVYLCASSLMLLAGETQYFGPGTRLLVL.

The rearrangement uses TRBV4-3 and TRBJ2-7; D could derive from TRBD1 or TRBD2 (5 bases each). Trimming shortened V by 0 bases and J by 3 bases, and 9 bases separated the two germline ends. There are 14 residues in the CDR3. The germline V gene encodes CDR1 LGHNA and CDR2 YSLEER. CDR3: CASSQEWGNYEQYF. The CDR3 region has the DNA TGCGCCAGCAGCCAAGAGTGGGGGAACTACGAGCAGTACTTC.

The chain couples TRBV15 to TRBJ2-3; no definite D call. The CDR3 has 14 amino acids. Trimming pared 0 bases from V and 3 bases from J, leaving 7 bases between. Germline assignment: CDR1 LNHNV and CDR2 YYDKDF (reference sequence). CDR3 DNA sequence: TGTGCCACCAGCAGAGATGTGGGTACAGATACGCAGTATTTT. Translated, it gives CATSRDVGTDTQYF.

This clonotype was picked up a small number of times. V and J are TRBV20-1 and TRBJ1-2, with D uncertain. V was clipped by 3 bases and J by 7 bases, with 12 bases between them. Germline V gene lookup returns CDR1 DFQATT and CDR2 SNEGSKA (reference sequence). The CDR3 totals 12 residues. CDR3 loop: CSASPQNRGYTF. The CDR3, as DNA: TGCAGTGCTAGCCCTCAAAATCGTGGCTACACCTTC.

This clonotype was detected only a few times. CDR3 protein: CASSSSPGPPQYF. CDR3 in DNA: TGTGCCAGCAGCTCATCCCCCGGGCCCCCGCAGTACTTC. The chain links TRBV7-2 to TRBJ2-7; D not certain. V gave up 4 bases and J gave up 9 bases, with 16 bases separating them. Germline CDR1 reads SGHTA; CDR2 reads FQGNSA. This CDR3 has 13 amino acids.

This clonotype was seen a handful of times. This sequence joins TRBV4-3 and TRBJ1-6; 11 nucleotides agree with TRBD1. Trimming at V came to 4 bases and at J to 9 bases, leaving 5 bases not matched to a gene. This CDR3 region has 15 residues. Germline V gene lookup returns CDR1 LGHNA and CDR2 YSLEER. The CDR3 bases are TGCGCCAGCAGCCCTAGGGACAGGGGGGGTTCACCCCTCCACTTT. Protein sequence: CASSPRDRGGSPLHF.

CDR3 in DNA: TGTGCCAGCAGCTTAGGTCTTGCGGCTAGCACAGATACGCAGTATTTT. Its protein is CASSLGLAASTDTQYF. V gene TRBV11-3 combines with J gene TRBJ2-3; D unresolved. This CDR3 comprises 16 residues. Germline-derived CDR1 and CDR2 are SGHNT and YENEEA. V shed 1 base and J shed 0 bases, with 11 bases lying between them.

The rearrangement joins TRBV20-1 to TRBJ2-3, with unresolved D. CDR1 and CDR2 from the germline V gene are DFQATT and SNEGSKA (reference sequence). The V end lost 7 bases, the J end lost 0 bases, and 14 bases lay between the germline ends. This CDR3 region has 14 residues. CDR3 DNA sequence: TGCAGTGGTGAGGCGGTCCGGAGCACAGATACGCAGTATTTT. It encodes CSGEAVRSTDTQYF.

The rearrangement links TRBV20-1 to TRBJ2-7; unclear D gene. This CDR3 has 13 residues. Between the trimmed V and J ends, which lost 0 bases and 5 bases, there was a span of 11 bases. Germline CDR1 DFQATT, CDR2 SNEGSKA (reference sequence). The CDR3 sequence: CSARDSLVHEQYF. CDR3 nucleotide sequence: TGCAGTGCTAGAGATAGCCTAGTTCACGAGCAGTACTTC.

The V and J genes are TRBV6-2 or TRBV6-3 and TRBJ2-1; 9 nucleotides match TRBD2. The CDR3 is made up of 14 amino acids. The germline V gene has CDR1 MNHEY and CDR2 SVGEGT. V gave up 7 bases and J gave up 10 bases; unmatched junction bases: 11. The CDR3 loop reads CASTALAGYQEQFF. DNA for the CDR3: TGTGCCAGCACCGCCCTAGCGGGATACCAAGAGCAGTTCTTC.

The V call is TRBV4-2, the J call TRBJ2-1; 8 bases match TRBD2. The CDR3 loop spans 16 amino acids. J lost 5 bases, V lost 0 bases, and 6 bases had no gene match. Germline CDR1 reads LGHNA; CDR2 reads YNFKEQ. The chain's CDR3 is CASSQEGRGGDNEQFF. CDR3 in DNA: TGTGCCAGCAGCCAAGAGGGACGGGGGGGCGACAATGAGCAGTTCTTC.

This chain connects TRBV19 to TRBJ1-2; tentatively, D is TRBD1 (6 bases). Trimming cost V 5 bases and J 5 bases, with 12 bases left between them. CDR1 LNHDA and CDR2 SQIVND come from the germline V gene (reference sequence). This CDR3 has 13 residues. For the CDR3, the DNA is TGTGCCAGTAGTTTACAGGGTGTATATGGCTACACCTTC. Residues: CASSLQGVYGYTF.

V usage is TRBV11-3 and J usage is TRBJ2-4; 11 bases align to TRBD1. The DNA matches TRBJ2-7 better at its end, which makes the J call doubtful. The CDR3 is 15 amino acids. Germline lookup yields CDR1 SGHNT and CDR2 YENEEA. The DNA of the CDR3 is TGTGCCAGCAGCTCGTCCGGGACAGGGGGGTTCGAGCAGTACTTC. It encodes CASSSSGTGGFEQYF.

This chain joins TRBV5-1 and TRBJ2-5; D possibly uses TRBD1 or TRBD2 (6 bases each). This CDR3 is built from 15 residues. The V and J ends lost 3 bases and 2 bases respectively, with 14 bases between them. The germline CDR1 and CDR2 sequences are SGHRS and YFSETQ. Here the CDR3 reads CASSSGAGLQETQYF. The DNA for the CDR3 is TGCGCCAGCAGCTCGGGGGCGGGCCTGCAAGAGACCCAGTACTTC. The variable domain in full, with the rest retrieved from reference TRBV5-1 and TRBJ2-5, is KAGVTQTPRYLIKTRGQQVTLSCSPISGHRSVSWYQQTPGQGLQFLFEYFSETQRNKGNFPGRFSGRQFSNSRSEMNVSTLELGDSALYLCASSSGAGLQETQYFGPGTRLLVL.

The rearrangement joins TRBV7-3 to TRBJ2-2; D remains ambiguous. Germline lookup yields CDR1 SGHTA and CDR2 FQGTGA. The CDR3 length is 14 residues. Trimming took off 2 bases at V and 5 bases at J, with 9 bases between the two ends. The DNA for the CDR3 is TGTGCCAGCAGCTTATCGTTTGGTACCGGGGAGCTGTTTTTT. Its protein product is CASSLSFGTGELFF.

The chain carries TRBV7-6 and TRBJ2-7; D perhaps matches TRBD2 (5 bases). The CDR3 has 14 residues. Trimming cost V 1 base and J 2 bases, with 9 bases left between them. Per the germline V gene, CDR1 is SGHVS and CDR2 is FNYEAQ. CDR3 in amino acids: CASSLDGVPYEQYF. CDR3 DNA: TGTGCCAGCAGCTTAGACGGGGTTCCCTACGAGCAGTACTTC.

The table lists this clonotype with a few counts. This chain links TRBV11-1 with TRBJ1-1; D remains unclear. From germline, CDR1 is SGHAT and CDR2 FQDESV (reference sequence). The CDR3 is 14 amino acids. V lost 3 bases, J lost 1 base, and 9 bases lay in between. CDR3 nucleotides: TGTGCCAGCAGCTTCCGCGGGGAGAACACTGAAGCTTTCTTT. Protein: CASSFRGENTEAFF.

This clonotype has only a few counts. V gene TRBV19 combines with J gene TRBJ1-5, with D maybe TRBD1 (5 bases). V lost 3 bases, J lost 4 bases, and 13 bases lay in between. CDR1 and CDR2 (germline): LNHDA, SQIVND (reference sequence). The CDR3 is 15 amino acids. The CDR3 region has the DNA TGTGCCAGTAGTATGGGGAGGGACGGGAATCAGCCCCAGCATTTT. Protein: CASSMGRDGNQPQHF.

The chain joins TRBV20-1 to TRBJ2-5, with 8 bases lining up with TRBD2. The V gene's germline CDR1 is DFQATT and CDR2 SNEGSKA (reference sequence). The CDR3 runs 16 residues. J was trimmed by 0 bases and V by 0 bases; bases with no gene match: 6. The CDR3 here is CSARDPAGAYQETQYF. The CDR3 coding sequence is TGCAGTGCTAGAGATCCAGCGGGGGCTTACCAAGAGACCCAGTACTTC.

This chain links TRBV7-3 with TRBJ1-6, with unresolved D. CDR3 size: 13 residues. V was trimmed by 1 base and J by 7 bases, leaving 5 bases between them. CDR1 and CDR2 from the germline V gene are SGHTA and FQGTGA. CDR3 nucleotide sequence: TGTGCCAGCAGCTTAATGGCGAATTCACCCCTCCACTTT. Translating it yields CASSLMANSPLHF. Full variable domain (remainder filled in from reference TRBV7-3 and TRBJ1-6): GAGVSQTPSNKVTEKGKYVELRCDPISGHTALYWYRQSLGQGPEFLIYFQGTGAADDSGLPNDRFFAVRPEGSVSTLKIQRTERGDSAVYLCASSLMANSPLHFGNGTRLTVT.

As DNA, the CDR3 is TGTGCCATCAGTGAGATCGTTTTTGTGGGCTCCTACAATGAGCAGTTCTTC. This encodes CAISEIVFVGSYNEQFF. The rearrangement uses TRBV10-3 and TRBJ2-1; D not resolved. The CDR3 covers 17 residues. Germline V gene sequence: CDR1 ENHRY, CDR2 SYGVKD. V lost 2 bases and J lost 0, with 14 bases in between.

Worth noting for this clonotype: An end of the junction does not agree with germline; a read error may underlie this. The rearrangement uses TRBV7-2 and TRBJ2-7; 7 bases fit TRBD2. The CDR3 extends over 14 amino acids. Germline CDR1 SGHTA, CDR2 FQGNSA. The CDR3 coding sequence is TGCGCCAGCAGCCAAGACCGGGACTACAGGGAGCAGTACTTC. It yields the protein CASSQDRDYREQYF. The full variable domain, with the rest looked up from reference TRBV7-2 and TRBJ2-7, is GAGVSQSPSNKVTEKGKDVELRCDPISGHTALYWYRQSLGQGLEFLIYFQGNSAPDKSGLPSDRFSAERTGGSVSTLTIQRTQQEDSAVYLCASSQDRDYREQYFGPGTRLTVT.